Following are 21 T cell receptor beta chains from one sample sequenced in a study of cytomegalovirus exposure and HLA in healthy donors. Both 60 Vbeta primers and 13 Jbeta primers went into the PCR. Here immunoSEQ multiplex PCR was the method, and the copy in TCRdb shows in-frame clones only, minus some. The data hold fewer than 65,000 clones, with 70% to 85% observed a single time. Source material: PBMCs. These receptors originate from a man aged 25 to 40 in good health and CMV-seronegative.

Points on this clone: One junction end disagrees with the germline gene, perhaps due to a read error. The chain couples TRBV2 to TRBJ2-5; 8 positions match TRBD1. CDR1 is SNHLY and CDR2 is FYNNEI in the germline V gene. The CDR3 covers 14 residues. DNA of the CDR3: TGTGCCAGCAATGAACAGGACAGGGAAGAGACCCAGTACTTC. Its protein is CASNEQDREETQYF.

The chain couples TRBV5-6 to TRBJ2-7; TRBD1 agrees at 8 bases. This CDR3 has 14 residues. V dropped 2 bases and J dropped 2; count of bases not matched to a gene: 3. CDR1 and CDR2 (germline): SGHDT, YYEEEE. CDR3 nucleotide sequence: TGTGCCAGCAGCTTCGGGACAGGAACCTACGAGCAGTACTTC. It yields the protein CASSFGTGTYEQYF.

The chain carries TRBV7-2 and TRBJ1-2; TRBD1 might be the D (6 bases). Germline values: CDR1 SGHTA, CDR2 FQGNSA. There are 16 residues in the CDR3. V was shortened by 1 base and J by 2 bases, with 14 bases between the two germline ends. CDR3 nucleotides: TGTGCCAGCAGCTTAGTTGGGGGCCCCCCCAACTATGGCTACACCTTC. This codes for CASSLVGGPPNYGYTF.

There are a few counts of this clone. This chain uses TRBV11-1 with TRBJ1-2, with 9 bases that match TRBD1. The CDR3 length is 16 residues. The V segment lost 5 bases and the J segment 6 bases; nucleotides outside the gene matches: 13. The germline V gene has CDR1 SGHAT and CDR2 FQDESV (reference sequence). The CDR3 protein is CASSTISDRGGHGYTF. The CDR3 DNA is TGTGCCAGCAGCACCATCTCGGACAGGGGTGGTCATGGCTACACCTTC.

This rearrangement joins TRBV6-5 to TRBJ2-7; TRBD2 is a possible D gene (5 bases). V lost 0 bases and J 6 bases, leaving 18 bases between the germline ends. Germline V CDR1 and CDR2: MNHEY, SVGAGI. The CDR3 is made up of 16 amino acids. The CDR3 nucleotides read TGTGCCAGCAGTTACTCTCCGGGGTTAGAGCCCCGCGAGCAGTACTTC. Protein: CASSYSPGLEPREQYF.

CDR3 sequence (DNA): TGTGCCAGCAGTCCAAGCGGGAGGCCAAACAATGAGCAGTTCTTC. Translating it yields CASSPSGRPNNEQFF. The V gene is TRBV7-9, the J gene TRBJ2-1; TRBD2 matches 9 bases. The CDR3 runs 15 residues. Germline V gives CDR1 SEHNR, CDR2 FQNEAQ (reference sequence). J lost 5 bases, V lost 6 bases, and 8 bases had no gene match.

The chain has TRBV25-1 and TRBJ2-5, with 14 bases aligning to TRBD2. The CDR3 length is 16 residues. Germline CDR1 reads MGHDK; CDR2 reads SYGVNS. V lost 7 bases and J lost 1; bases outside the gene matches: 5. The CDR3 bases are TGTGCCAGCACCACGGGACTAGCGGGGGCCCAAGAGACCCAGTACTTC. Its protein product is CASTTGLAGAQETQYF. Filled out from reference TRBV25-1 and TRBJ2-5, the complete variable domain reads EADIYQTPRYLVIGTGKKITLECSQTMGHDKMYWYQQDPGMELHLIHYSYGVNSTEKGDLSSESTVSRIRTEHFPLTLESARPSHTSQYLCASTTGLAGAQETQYFGPGTRLLVL.

This clone is a singleton in its sample. The chain has TRBV9 and TRBJ1-4; D call uncertain. CDR1 and CDR2 from the germline V gene are SGDLS and YYNGEE. V lost 4 bases to trimming and J lost 6 bases, with 13 bases between them. This CDR3 region has 14 residues. CDR3 amino acids: CASSLGGGYEKLFF. Here the CDR3 DNA reads TGTGCCAGCAGCCTCGGAGGAGGGTATGAAAAACTGTTTTTT.

The chain combines TRBV18 with TRBJ1-2; D is possibly TRBD1 (5 bases). This CDR3 is built from 16 residues. Trimming stripped 1 base from V and 7 bases from J, with 19 bases between. CDR1 KGHSH and CDR2 LQKENI come from the germline V gene. The CDR3 bases are TGTGCCAGCTCACCACGAGTCGAAGGGGTAGTAGGTGGCTACACCTTC. Protein: CASSPRVEGVVGGYTF.

This clone was seen a few times. The chain is built from TRBV25-1 and TRBJ2-2; TRBD1 aligns across 9 bases. The CDR3 runs 15 residues. Germline V gene lookup returns CDR1 MGHDK and CDR2 SYGVNS. Losses at the gene ends were 5 bases for V and 5 bases for J; bases not matched to a gene: 6. CDR3 sequence reads: CASSPGTGPTGELFF. CDR3 in DNA: TGTGCCAGCAGTCCCGGGACAGGGCCGACCGGGGAGCTGTTTTTT.

This sequence joins TRBV6-5 and TRBJ1-1; TRBD1 matches at 8 bases. Germline V gene lookup returns CDR1 MNHEY and CDR2 SVGAGI. CDR3 length: 16 amino acids. V shed 1 base and J 5 bases; nucleotides not matched to a gene: 9. The CDR3 region is CASSYWSGQGGTEAFF. CDR3 sequence (DNA): TGTGCCAGCAGTTACTGGTCAGGACAGGGAGGAACTGAAGCTTTCTTT.

This chain connects TRBV13 to TRBJ1-1; possible D gene TRBD1, 5 bases. The V gene's germline CDR1 is PRHDT and CDR2 FYEKMQ (reference sequence). V shed 4 bases and J shed 2 bases, with 14 bases lying between them. The CDR3 has 15 residues. CDR3 region: CASSSLGEGNTEAFF. The CDR3 bases are TGTGCCAGCAGCTCTTTGGGGGAGGGCAACACTGAAGCTTTCTTT. The entire variable domain, with the rest obtained from reference TRBV13 and TRBJ1-1, is as follows: AAGVIQSPRHLIKEKRETATLKCYPIPRHDTVYWYQQGPGQDPQFLISFYEKMQSDKGSIPDRFSAQQFSDYHSELNMSSLELGDSALYFCASSSLGEGNTEAFFGQGTRLTVV.

The chain has TRBV5-1 and TRBJ1-4; D remains ambiguous. This CDR3 is 13 amino acids long. The germline gives CDR1 SGHRS, CDR2 YFSETQ. The V gene lost 4 bases and the J gene lost 1 base, with 5 bases spanning the gap. CDR3 sequence (DNA): TGCGCCAGCAGCCGAGAAACTAATGAAAAACTGTTTTTT. It codes for CASSRETNEKLFF.

The chain links TRBV7-8 to TRBJ2-2, with 9 bases identical to TRBD1. V trimming: 4 bases; J trimming: 5 bases; junction bases outside the gene matches: 8. The CDR3 has 16 residues. Germline lookup yields CDR1 SGHVS and CDR2 FQNEAQ. This CDR3 reads CASSWGGTGLTGELFF. The DNA for the CDR3 is TGTGCCAGCAGCTGGGGGGGGACAGGGTTAACCGGGGAGCTGTTTTTT.

J is TRBJ1-1 and V is TRBV7-9; D perhaps matches TRBD1 (5 bases). CDR1 is SEHNR, CDR2 FQNEAQ, per germline (reference sequence). Trimming removed 1 base from V and 11 bases from J, with 20 bases in between. This CDR3 has 15 residues. This CDR3 reads CASSLESAGLGGAFF. DNA of the CDR3: TGTGCCAGCAGCTTAGAGTCAGCCGGCCTTGGGGGGGCTTTCTTT.

The chain is built from TRBV5-1 and TRBJ1-1; D unclear. Looked up from germline, CDR1 is SGHRS and CDR2 is YFSETQ. V was clipped by 2 bases and J by 8 bases, with 25 bases between them. This CDR3 has 17 residues. In nucleotides, the CDR3 is TGCGCCAGCAGCTTCTCAACCCTAGGCAGCCCGGGGAGCGAAGCTTTCTTT. This codes for CASSFSTLGSPGSEAFF.

The V and J genes are TRBV27 and TRBJ2-7, with D tentatively TRBD1 (6 bases). Germline values: CDR1 MNHEY, CDR2 SMNVEV (reference sequence). The CDR3 loop spans 17 amino acids. V was pared by 6 bases and J by 4 bases, with 25 bases between. The CDR3, as DNA: TGTGCCAGCAGCGGGATTACACAGGGTGTGGGGTTTTACGAGCAGTACTTC. Its translation: CASSGITQGVGFYEQYF.

The chain combines TRBV28 with TRBJ1-1, with D perhaps TRBD1 (5 bases). V gave up 6 bases and J gave up 6 bases, with 20 bases separating them. The CDR3 is 15 residues long. From germline, CDR1 is MDHEN and CDR2 SYDVKM. For the CDR3, the DNA is TGTGCCAGCAGCCTAGGGGTGTCGGTTGGATCTGAAGCTTTCTTT. Its translation is CASSLGVSVGSEAFF.

This rearrangement joins TRBV7-9 to TRBJ2-7; D is unclear. Germline V gives CDR1 SEHNR, CDR2 FQNEAQ (reference sequence). V gave up 5 bases and J gave up 0 bases, with 17 bases separating them. CDR3 length equals 16 residues. This CDR3 is CASSPPPSTGSYEQYF. The CDR3, as DNA: TGTGCCAGCAGCCCTCCACCCTCGACGGGCTCCTACGAGCAGTACTTC. Full variable domain (missing parts from reference TRBV7-9 and TRBJ2-7): DTGVSQNPRHKITKRGQNVTFRCDPISEHNRLYWYRQTLGQGPEFLTYFQNEAQLEKSRLLSDRFSAERPKGSFSTLEIQRTEQGDSAMYLCASSPPPSTGSYEQYFGPGTRLTVT.

The V call is TRBV29-1, the J call TRBJ2-2, with TRBD1 identical over 8 bases. V lost 5 bases and J lost 0; bases outside the gene matches: 5. Germline V gene lookup returns CDR1 SQVTM and CDR2 ANQGSEA. The CDR3 is 15 amino acids. CDR3 loop: CSVRSRGPNTGELFF. DNA of the CDR3: TGCAGCGTTAGAAGCAGGGGGCCGAACACCGGGGAGCTGTTTTTT.

The CDR3, as DNA: TGTGCCAGCAGTTACTCGAGGGGGCCCTACGAGCAGTACTTC. Its protein product is CASSYSRGPYEQYF. This rearrangement joins TRBV6-5 to TRBJ2-7; 7 positions match TRBD1. J was trimmed by 2 bases and V by 0 bases; bases with no gene match: 1. CDR1 MNHEY and CDR2 SVGAGI come from the germline V gene. The CDR3 contains 14 residues.